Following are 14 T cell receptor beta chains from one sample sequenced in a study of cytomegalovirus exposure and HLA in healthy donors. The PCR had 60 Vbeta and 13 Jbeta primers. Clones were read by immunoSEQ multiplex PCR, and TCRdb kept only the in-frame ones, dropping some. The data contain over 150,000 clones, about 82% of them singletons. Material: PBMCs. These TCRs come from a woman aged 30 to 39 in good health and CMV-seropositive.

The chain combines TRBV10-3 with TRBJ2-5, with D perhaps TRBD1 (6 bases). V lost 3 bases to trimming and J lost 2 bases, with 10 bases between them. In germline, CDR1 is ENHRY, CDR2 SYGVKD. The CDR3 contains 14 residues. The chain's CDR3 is CAISDRDKQETQYF. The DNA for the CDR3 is TGTGCCATCAGTGATCGGGACAAGCAAGAGACCCAGTACTTC.

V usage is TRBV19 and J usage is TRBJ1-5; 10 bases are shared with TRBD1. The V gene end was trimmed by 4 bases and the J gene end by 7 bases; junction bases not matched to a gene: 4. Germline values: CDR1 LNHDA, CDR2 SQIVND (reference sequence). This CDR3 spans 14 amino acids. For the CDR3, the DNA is TGTGCCAGTAGTAGAGGGACAGGGGACCAGCCCCAGCATTTT. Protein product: CASSRGTGDQPQHF.

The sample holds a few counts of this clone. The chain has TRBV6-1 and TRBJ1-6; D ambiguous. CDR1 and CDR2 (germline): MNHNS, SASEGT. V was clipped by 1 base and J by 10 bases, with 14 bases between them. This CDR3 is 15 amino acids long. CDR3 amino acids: CASSEEVSGSSPLHF. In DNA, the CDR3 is TGTGCCAGCAGTGAAGAGGTCAGTGGGAGCTCACCCCTCCACTTT.

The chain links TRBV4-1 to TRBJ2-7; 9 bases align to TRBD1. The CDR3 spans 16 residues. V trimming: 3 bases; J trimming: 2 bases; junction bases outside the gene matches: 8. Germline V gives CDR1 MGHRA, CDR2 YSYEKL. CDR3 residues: CASSQVPGQGPYEQYF. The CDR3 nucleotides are TGCGCCAGCAGCCAGGTTCCGGGACAGGGACCCTACGAGCAGTACTTC.

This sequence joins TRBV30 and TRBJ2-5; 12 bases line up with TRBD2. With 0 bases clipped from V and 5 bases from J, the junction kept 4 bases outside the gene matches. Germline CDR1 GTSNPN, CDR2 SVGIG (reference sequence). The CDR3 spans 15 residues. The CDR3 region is CAWSVLAGGEETQYF. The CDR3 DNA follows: TGTGCCTGGAGTGTACTAGCGGGGGGAGAGGAGACCCAGTACTTC.

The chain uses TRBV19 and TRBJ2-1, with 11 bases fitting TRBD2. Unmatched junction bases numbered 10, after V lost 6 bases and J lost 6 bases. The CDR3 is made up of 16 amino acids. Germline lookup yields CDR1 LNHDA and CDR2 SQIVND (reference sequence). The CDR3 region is CASSPRTSGLRNEQFF. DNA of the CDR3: TGTGCCAGTAGCCCACGGACTAGCGGGCTCCGCAATGAGCAGTTCTTC.

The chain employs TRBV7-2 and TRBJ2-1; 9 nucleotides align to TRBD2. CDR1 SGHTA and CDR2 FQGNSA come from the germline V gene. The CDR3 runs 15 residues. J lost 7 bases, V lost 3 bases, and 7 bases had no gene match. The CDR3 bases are TGTGCCAGCAGCTTGTGGACTAGCGTGGGGAATGAGCAGTTCTTC. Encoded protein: CASSLWTSVGNEQFF.

This CDR3 is CASGTAFMGRGNNEQFF. The CDR3, as DNA: TGTGCTAGTGGTACCGCCTTTATGGGCAGGGGAAACAATGAGCAGTTCTTC. V gene TRBV12-5 combines with J gene TRBJ2-1, with D maybe TRBD1 (6 bases). The CDR3 extends over 17 amino acids. Per germline, CDR1 LGHNT and CDR2 FRNRAP. The germline V and J ends were trimmed by 5 bases and 5 bases, with 22 bases remaining between them. Full variable domain (missing parts from reference TRBV12-5 and TRBJ2-1): DARVTQTPRHKVTEMGQEVTMRCQPILGHNTVFWYRQTMMQGLELLAYFRNRAPLDDSGMPKDRFSAEMPDATLATLKIQPSEPRDSAVYFCASGTAFMGRGNNEQFFGPGTRLTVL.

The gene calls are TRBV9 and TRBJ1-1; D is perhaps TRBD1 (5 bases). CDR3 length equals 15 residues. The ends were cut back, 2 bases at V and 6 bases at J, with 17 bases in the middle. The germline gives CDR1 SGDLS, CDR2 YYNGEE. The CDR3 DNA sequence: TGTGCCAGCAGCGTGGCTGATCGGACATCGGCTGAAGCTTTCTTT. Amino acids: CASSVADRTSAEAFF.

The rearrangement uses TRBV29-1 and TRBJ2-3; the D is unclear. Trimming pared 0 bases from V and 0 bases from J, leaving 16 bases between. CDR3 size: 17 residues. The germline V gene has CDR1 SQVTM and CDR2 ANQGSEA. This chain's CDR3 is CSVEDRHGPFSTDTQYF. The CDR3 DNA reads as TGCAGCGTTGAAGATCGACACGGCCCTTTCAGCACAGATACGCAGTATTTT.

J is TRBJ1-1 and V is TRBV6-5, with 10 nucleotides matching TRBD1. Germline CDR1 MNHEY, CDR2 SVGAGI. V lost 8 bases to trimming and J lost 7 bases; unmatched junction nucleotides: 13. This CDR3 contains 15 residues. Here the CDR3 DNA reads TGTGCCAGCTCATCTCCCGACAGGGGGCTCGGTGAAGCTTTCTTT. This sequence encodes CASSSPDRGLGEAFF.

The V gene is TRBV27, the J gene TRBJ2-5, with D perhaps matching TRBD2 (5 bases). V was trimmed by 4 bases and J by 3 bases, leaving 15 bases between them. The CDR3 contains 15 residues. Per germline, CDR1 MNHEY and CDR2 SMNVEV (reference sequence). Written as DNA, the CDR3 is TGTGCCAGCAGTTCGGACGGGGTCGGTGAAGAGACCCAGTACTTC. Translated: CASSSDGVGEETQYF.

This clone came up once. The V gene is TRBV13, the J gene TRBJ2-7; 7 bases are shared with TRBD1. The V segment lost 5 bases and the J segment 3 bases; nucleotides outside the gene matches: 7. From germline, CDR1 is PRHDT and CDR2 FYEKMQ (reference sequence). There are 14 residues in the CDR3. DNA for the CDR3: TGTGCCAGCAGCGCTCACAGGGGCGGCTACGAGCAGTACTTC. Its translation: CASSAHRGGYEQYF. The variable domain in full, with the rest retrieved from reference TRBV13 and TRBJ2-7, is AAGVIQSPRHLIKEKRETATLKCYPIPRHDTVYWYQQGPGQDPQFLISFYEKMQSDKGSIPDRFSAQQFSDYHSELNMSSLELGDSALYFCASSAHRGGYEQYFGPGTRLTVT.

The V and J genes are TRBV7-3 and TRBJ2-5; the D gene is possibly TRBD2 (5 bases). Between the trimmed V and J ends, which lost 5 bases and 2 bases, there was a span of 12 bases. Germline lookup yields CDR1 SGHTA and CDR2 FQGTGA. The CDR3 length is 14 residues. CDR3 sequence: CASSPPGRQETQYF. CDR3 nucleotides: TGTGCCAGCAGCCCCCCGGGGAGACAAGAGACCCAGTACTTC.